The TCR beta chain under discussion was sequenced for a study of cytomegalovirus exposure and HLA in healthy donors. Study details: Unique TCR beta sequences numbering approximately 100 million came from approximately 180 million T cells in an earlier analysis.

Note on this clone: Its specificity is unknown.

Study findings and constraints: Per a prior analysis, the majority of TCR beta V segments were productive roughly 90% or roughly 30% of the time. Cytomegalovirus-associated TCR beta chains were listed, numbering some 150.

V was pared by 3 bases and J by 0 bases, with 8 bases between. The germline CDR1 and CDR2 sequences are SEHNR and FQNEAQ (reference sequence). This CDR3 comprises 14 residues. 60 Vbeta and 13 Jbeta primers were used in PCR. TCRdb keeps only in-frame clones here, not all; method: immunoSEQ multiplex PCR. The table has approximately 190,000 clones, around four fifths seen once. The sequenced sample was PBMCs. The J gene is TRBJ1-1, the V gene TRBV7-9; D is uncertain. This TCR derives from a woman between 18 and 29 years old in good health and CMV-seronegative. The CDR3 region is CASSLVYMNTEAFF. The CDR3 coding sequence is TGTGCCAGCAGCTTGGTCTATATGAACACTGAAGCTTTCTTT.